The entry below describes one T cell receptor beta chain. Individual cDNA molecules received unique molecular identifiers during library preparation. MiXCR, applied by TCRdb to the 5' RACE reads, yields one record per CDR3 protein. In the table there are roughly 86,000 distinct CDR3 sequences, roughly 14% of which are singletons. V was pared by 7 bases and J by 5 bases, with 14 bases between. This CDR3 region has 13 residues. The data stem from a study of early T cells in non-severe SARS-CoV-2 infection. Whole-study context: Whole-blood bulk RNA, unsorted, was sequenced, and chains were unpaired.

The source is an adult who was a healthcare worker with PCR-confirmed SARS-CoV-2 infection or an uninfected control (not recorded which). The chain is built from TRBV12-3 or TRBV12-4 and TRBJ2-5, with D perhaps assigned TRBD1 or TRBD2 (6 bases each). The sequencing sample was made of whole blood. CDR3 protein: CASTPGAFETQYF. CDR3 coding DNA: TGTGCCAGCACCCCGGGGGCCTTCGAGACCCAGTACTTC.